This T cell receptor (beta chain) stems from a study of CD8 T cells in Susac syndrome. The multiple sclerosis controls were treatment-naive patients affected by stable or active relapsing-remitting disease. Both CD4+ and CD8+ T cells were negatively isolated, and TEMRA cells underwent FACS enrichment. Notes on the study in general: The authors acknowledged that the study's TCR sequencing and HLA analysis involved relatively few individuals.

cDNA came from approximately 0.5 to 1 ug RNA primed by random hexamers. Amplification of TCR beta CDR3 used immunoSEQ multiplex PCR across 54 Vbeta and 13 Jbeta. Using its own MiXCR run on the immunoSEQ multiplex PCR reads, TCRdb lists one record per CDR3 protein. The repertoire holds approximately 200,000 distinct CDR3 sequences, with around 95% as singletons. Trimming removed 4 bases from V and 10 bases from J, with 16 bases in between. There are 12 residues in the CDR3. Germline V gives CDR1 GTSNPN, CDR2 SVGIG (reference sequence). Concerning this clonotype itself: Antigen specificity is unknown.

Sequenced material: CD4+ T cells from PBMCs. V usage is TRBV30 and J usage is TRBJ1-1, with unresolved D. This sequence originates from a human donor with multiple sclerosis. The CDR3 is CAWIPVGSGAFF. As DNA, the CDR3 is TGTGCCTGGATCCCGGTGGGATCCGGAGCTTTCTTT.